One sample yielded the 21 T cell receptor beta chains listed below, sequenced in a study of T cell responses to AZD1222 COVID-19 vaccine. Repertoires were generated with immunoSEQ multiplex PCR, while TCRdb's copy carries only in-frame clones and drops some. The table lists approximately 73,000 clones, 65% to 85% of them singletons. The input for sequencing was peripheral blood, taken on day 0 of AZD1222 vaccination. The receptor source for this set is an adult in good health.

The chain employs TRBV4-3 and TRBJ2-5, with D perhaps assigned TRBD1 or TRBD2 (6 bases each). Trimming stripped 0 bases from V and 5 bases from J, with 16 bases between. The germline CDR1 and CDR2 sequences are LGHNA and YSLEER. The CDR3 is 16 residues long. CDR3 sequence reads: CASSQDLSRRGETQYF. The CDR3 bases are TGCGCCAGCAGCCAAGATTTGAGTCGGAGGGGGGAGACCCAGTACTTC.

V usage is TRBV19 and J usage is TRBJ2-1, with TRBD2 as a possible D gene (5 bases). The germline V and J ends were trimmed by 3 bases and 2 bases, with 11 bases remaining between them. The CDR3 runs to 15 residues. Germline V gene lookup returns CDR1 LNHDA and CDR2 SQIVND (reference sequence). CDR3 DNA: TGTGCCAGTAGTATTGCGGGTTGGACCTACAATGAGCAGTTCTTC. Amino acid sequence: CASSIAGWTYNEQFF.

The rearrangement uses TRBV4-3 and TRBJ2-3, with TRBD2 matching 14 bases. CDR3 size: 19 residues. Germline lookup yields CDR1 LGHNA and CDR2 YSLEER. V lost 4 bases and J lost 6; bases outside the gene matches: 15. The CDR3 loop is CASSPGGGTSGSKRDTQYF. CDR3 nucleotide sequence: TGCGCCAGCAGCCCCGGAGGCGGGACTAGCGGGAGTAAACGGGATACGCAGTATTTT.

This clone has just one count. The gene calls are TRBV6-1 and TRBJ1-5, with a tentative D call TRBD1 (5 bases). V shed 3 bases and J shed 4 bases, with 13 bases lying between them. Germline CDR1 and CDR2: MNHNS and SASEGT. This CDR3 is 15 amino acids long. CDR3 residues: CASSDQGLENQPQHF. The CDR3 nucleotides are TGTGCCAGCAGTGACCAGGGACTGGAAAATCAGCCCCAGCATTTT.

This chain joins TRBV30 and TRBJ2-7, with D possibly being TRBD1 (6 bases). The CDR3 contains 12 residues. The germline gives CDR1 GTSNPN, CDR2 SVGIG (reference sequence). V lost 2 bases to trimming and J lost 7 bases, with 12 bases between them. CDR3 sequence: CAWSPSQGEQYF. The CDR3 DNA is TGTGCCTGGAGTCCAAGCCAGGGGGAGCAGTACTTC.

This chain uses TRBV5-8 with TRBJ1-4; D not certain. Germline V gene sequence: CDR1 SGHTS, CDR2 YDEGEE. The CDR3 is made up of 16 amino acids. The ends were cut back, 4 bases at V and 0 bases at J, with 13 bases in the middle. In nucleotides, the CDR3 is TGTGCCAGCAGCCCCGATTCGAGTGCAACTAATGAAAAACTGTTTTTT. Translation gives CASSPDSSATNEKLFF.

A remark on this clone: One junction end disagrees with the germline gene, perhaps due to a read error. The chain carries TRBV7-8 and TRBJ2-7, with D possibly TRBD2 on 6 matching bases. The germline V gene encodes CDR1 SGHVS and CDR2 FQNEAQ. This CDR3 spans 14 amino acids. The CDR3 DNA follows: TGTGCCAGCAGCGTAGCGGCAAGCTCCTACGAGCAGTACTTC. Translated, it gives CASSVAASSYEQYF.

The chain couples TRBV6-1 to TRBJ2-6; a possible D gene is TRBD1 (6 bases). CDR3 size: 16 residues. Trimming shortened V by 4 bases and J by 0 bases, and 10 bases separated the two germline ends. Looked up from germline, CDR1 is MNHNS and CDR2 is SASEGT. The CDR3: CASSGRGHSGANVLTF. CDR3 DNA sequence: TGTGCCAGCAGTGGTAGGGGACACTCTGGGGCCAACGTCCTGACTTTC.

A remark on this clone: A much larger clone lies a single base off, so this may be a read error. V usage is TRBV11-2 and J usage is TRBJ1-1; unclear D gene. Germline V gene sequence: CDR1 SGHAT, CDR2 FQNNGV. V dropped 0 bases and J dropped 3 bases, with 5 bases sitting between them. This CDR3 comprises 13 residues. CDR3 residues: CASSLERDTEAFF. CDR3 in DNA: TGTGCCAGCAGCTTAGAGAGGGACACTGAAGCTTTCTTT.

This chain connects TRBV27 to TRBJ1-4, with unresolved D. This CDR3 region has 11 residues. Trimming pared 6 bases from V and 10 bases from J, leaving 9 bases between. The germline V gene encodes CDR1 MNHEY and CDR2 SMNVEV (reference sequence). CDR3 sequence reads: CASRYRGKLFF. CDR3 nucleotide sequence: TGTGCCAGCAGATATCGGGGAAAACTGTTTTTT. The complete variable domain, with remaining parts taken from reference TRBV27 and TRBJ1-4, reads EAQVTQNPRYLITVTGKKLTVTCSQNMNHEYMSWYRQDPGLGLRQIYYSMNVEVTDKGDVPEGYKVSRKEKRNFPLILESPSPNQTSLYFCASRYRGKLFFGSGTQLSVL.

V is TRBV7-2 and J is TRBJ1-5, with 10 bases lining up with TRBD1. CDR3 length equals 14 residues. The V and J ends lost 5 bases and 4 bases, in that order; junction bases with no gene match: 2. In germline, CDR1 is SGHTA, CDR2 FQGNSA. The CDR3 loop is CASSRDRGNQPQHF. The DNA for the CDR3 is TGTGCCAGCAGCCGGGACAGGGGAAATCAGCCCCAGCATTTT.

This chain connects TRBV2 to TRBJ1-3; D gene uncertain. Trimming cost V 6 bases and J 0 bases, with 15 bases left between them. CDR1 and CDR2 (germline): SNHLY, FYNNEI. The CDR3 is 16 amino acids. CDR3 bases: TGTGCCAGCAGGGTTCATTTTCCCCCCTCTGGAAACACCATATATTTT. Translating gives CASRVHFPPSGNTIYF.

The chain uses TRBV19 and TRBJ1-2; the D is unclear. The CDR3 has 14 amino acids. The germline V and J ends were trimmed by 5 bases and 5 bases, with 15 bases remaining between them. Germline V gene data show CDR1 as LNHDA and CDR2 as SQIVND (reference sequence). The CDR3 spells CASSRSPPSYGYTF. The CDR3 DNA sequence: TGTGCCAGTAGTCGCAGTCCCCCTAGTTATGGCTACACCTTC.

This clone was picked up a small number of times. The gene calls are TRBV7-2 and TRBJ2-2; D unclear. The CDR3 has 15 amino acids. Trimming removed 6 bases at V and 1 base at J, with 12 bases between. From germline, CDR1 is SGHTA and CDR2 FQGNSA. The CDR3 DNA is TGTGCCAGCAGTTTGTCCCTATTGAACACCGGGGAGCTGTTTTTT. Protein product: CASSLSLLNTGELFF.

This clone was seen a handful of times. The gene calls are TRBV5-1 and TRBJ2-1, with 8 bases matching TRBD1. Germline V gene sequence: CDR1 SGHRS, CDR2 YFSETQ. The CDR3 is 14 residues long. The junction had 7 bases not matched to a gene; V was cut back by 4 bases and J by 7 bases. The CDR3 sequence is CASSASTGGNEQFF. The CDR3 DNA sequence: TGCGCCAGCAGCGCGAGCACAGGGGGTAATGAGCAGTTCTTC.

The chain employs TRBV5-4 and TRBJ2-7; D is undetermined. The CDR3 sequence is 13 residues long. V dropped 3 bases and J dropped 0 bases, with 7 bases sitting between them. CDR1 and CDR2 (germline): SGHNT, YYREEE (reference sequence). The CDR3: CASSSRSSYEQYF. CDR3 in DNA: TGTGCCAGCAGCTCCAGGAGCTCCTACGAGCAGTACTTC. Filled out from reference TRBV5-4 and TRBJ2-7, the complete variable domain reads ETGVTQSPTHLIKTRGQQVTLRCSSQSGHNTVSWYQQALGQGPQFIFQYYREEENGRGNFPPRFSGLQFPNYSSELNVNALELDDSALYLCASSSRSSYEQYFGPGTRLTVT.

The chain links TRBV19 to TRBJ2-5; D gene unclear. This CDR3 contains 11 residues. The germline V gene encodes CDR1 LNHDA and CDR2 SQIVND (reference sequence). Trimming removed 9 bases from V and 4 bases from J, with 9 bases in between. The CDR3 nucleotides read TGTGCCAGCGAGAACACAGAGACCCAGTACTTC. This translates into CASENTETQYF.

J is TRBJ2-7 and V is TRBV5-4; 9 bases match TRBD1. CDR1 and CDR2 from the germline V gene are SGHNT and YYREEE (reference sequence). Unmatched junction bases numbered 16, after V lost 4 bases and J lost 5 bases. CDR3 length: 17 residues. The CDR3 protein is CASSGNWDRELAHEQYF. The DNA for the CDR3 is TGTGCCAGCAGCGGCAATTGGGACAGGGAGTTGGCCCACGAGCAGTACTTC.

The V and J genes are TRBV11-2 and TRBJ2-1; D is unresolved. Germline lookup yields CDR1 SGHAT and CDR2 FQNNGV. The CDR3 totals 15 residues. V shed 0 bases and J shed 6 bases, with 12 bases lying between them. The CDR3 DNA reads TGTGCCAGCAGCTTAGATGGTGGTAGTCGCAATGAGCAGTTCTTC. This codes for CASSLDGGSRNEQFF.

This rearrangement joins TRBV15 to TRBJ2-1; 9 nucleotides align to TRBD1. The CDR3 is made up of 13 amino acids. J gave up 15 bases and V 2 bases, and 8 bases lay outside the gene matches. Per germline, CDR1 LNHNV and CDR2 YYDKDF (reference sequence). CDR3 sequence reads: CATSRQSGDRVFF. CDR3 in DNA: TGTGCCACCAGCAGACAGAGCGGGGACAGGGTGTTCTTC.

The rearrangement joins TRBV7-2 to TRBJ2-7, with 7 bases lining up with TRBD1. The V gene's germline CDR1 is SGHTA and CDR2 FQGNSA. The CDR3 contains 14 residues. With 5 bases clipped from V and 3 bases from J, the junction kept 7 bases outside the gene matches. CDR3 sequence (DNA): TGTGCCAGCAGCCCATCCCGGGACAGCTACGAGCAGTACTTC. Translation gives CASSPSRDSYEQYF.